A selection of T cell receptor beta chains follows, all from one sample in a study of Ad26.COV2.S vaccination and SARS-CoV-2 variants. The repertoire was sequenced with immunoSEQ multiplex PCR; TCRdb's copy has only in-frame clones and lacks some. This sample has about 350,000 clones, with 65% to 90% found just once. This sample comprised peripheral blood, obtained in a trial of Ad26.COV2.S vaccine versus placebo. The receptors derive from a person between 18 and 59 years old who received the Ad26.COV2.S COVID-19 vaccine or a placebo. CDR3s include the opening cysteine and the closing phenylalanine or tryptophan. Each record gives: V gene, clone size, J gene, CDR3 length, D gene, CDR3 protein, CDR3 DNA. D genes are given only for firm matches. Size values are once, few and many counts, or a class for expanded clones, and some rows have none.

v_call: TRBV10-2; clone_size: -; j_call: TRBJ2-7; cdr3_length: 11; d_call: -; cdr3_aa: CASGQGIEQYF; cdr3_nt: TGCGCCAGCGGCCAGGGTATCGAGCAGTACTTC
v_call: TRBV1; clone_size: -; j_call: TRBJ2-5; cdr3_length: 17; d_call: -; cdr3_aa: CTSSQDRGPGSSETQYF; cdr3_nt: TGCACCAGCAGCCAAGATCGAGGTCCGGGGAGCTCAGAGACCCAGTACTTC
v_call: TRBV7-2; clone_size: -; j_call: TRBJ2-1; cdr3_length: 17; d_call: TRBD2; cdr3_aa: CASSSRISAGANNEQFF; cdr3_nt: TGTGCCAGCAGCTCCAGAATAAGCGCGGGAGCCAACAATGAGCAGTTCTTC
v_call: TRBV7-2; clone_size: -; j_call: TRBJ1-5; cdr3_length: 16; d_call: -; cdr3_aa: CASSLEVTGNNQPQHF; cdr3_nt: TGTGCCAGCAGCTTAGAGGTGACAGGTAACAATCAGCCCCAGCATTTT
v_call: TRBV28; clone_size: -; j_call: TRBJ1-5; cdr3_length: 13; d_call: -; cdr3_aa: CASNVGGDQPQHF; cdr3_nt: TGTGCCAGCAACGTTGGAGGAGATCAGCCCCAGCATTTT
v_call: TRBV5-4; clone_size: once; j_call: TRBJ2-5; cdr3_length: 15; d_call: TRBD2; cdr3_aa: CASSLGASGKETQYF; cdr3_nt: TGTGCCAGCAGCTTGGGGGCTAGCGGAAAAGAGACCCAGTACTTC
v_call: TRBV7-9; clone_size: -; j_call: TRBJ2-3; cdr3_length: 17; d_call: TRBD2; cdr3_aa: CASSSPAIAGPTDTQYF; cdr3_nt: TGTGCCAGCAGCTCGCCTGCTATAGCGGGACCCACAGATACGCAGTATTTT
v_call: TRBV5-1; clone_size: -; j_call: TRBJ2-7; cdr3_length: 14; d_call: TRBD1; cdr3_aa: CASSRGQGSYEQYF; cdr3_nt: TGCGCCAGCAGCAGAGGACAGGGCTCCTACGAGCAGTACTTC
v_call: TRBV5-8; clone_size: once; j_call: TRBJ2-1; cdr3_length: 15; d_call: TRBD1; cdr3_aa: CASSYSGTANNEQFF; cdr3_nt: TGTGCCAGCAGCTACTCCGGGACAGCGAACAATGAGCAGTTCTTC
v_call: TRBV28; clone_size: -; j_call: TRBJ2-1; cdr3_length: 12; d_call: -; cdr3_aa: CASGQDLHEQFF; cdr3_nt: TGTGCCAGCGGGCAGGACCTCCATGAGCAGTTCTTC
v_call: TRBV29-1; clone_size: -; j_call: TRBJ2-2; cdr3_length: 12; d_call: -; cdr3_aa: CSVLRETGELFF; cdr3_nt: TGCAGCGTACTCAGGGAGACCGGGGAGCTGTTTTTT
v_call: TRBV11-1; clone_size: -; j_call: TRBJ2-2; cdr3_length: 14; d_call: TRBD2; cdr3_aa: CASSKGTSPGELFF; cdr3_nt: TGTGCCAGCAGCAAGGGGACTAGCCCCGGGGAGCTGTTTTTT
v_call: TRBV19; clone_size: -; j_call: TRBJ2-1; cdr3_length: 17; d_call: TRBD2; cdr3_aa: CASSIIGGLASYNEQFF; cdr3_nt: TGTGCCAGTAGTATAATCGGTGGACTAGCGTCGTACAATGAGCAGTTCTTC